The present T cell receptor (beta chain) was sequenced within a study of CD8 T cells in ankylosing spondylitis. Whole-study findings and limits: There was a TCR beta motif, made of eight highly homologous variants, that appeared characteristic of ankylosing spondylitis blood.

Trimming cost V 3 bases and J 2 bases, with 8 bases left between them. The CDR3 extends over 13 amino acids. CDR1 is SQVTM, CDR2 ANQGSEA, per germline. TCRdb reprocessed the 5' RACE reads via MiXCR and lists one record per CDR3 protein. The table has approximately 520,000 distinct CDR3 sequences, about 5.4% seen once. This clonotype was recorded at least ten times. What it recognizes is unknown. The source of this sequence is a male donor with ankylosing spondylitis. The specimen sequenced was blood, either unsorted or a sorted T cell fraction (not recorded which). The chain couples TRBV29-1 to TRBJ2-1; D is ambiguous. In DNA form, the CDR3 reads TGCAGCGTTGATTCAAGTACCTACAATGAGCAGTTCTTC. Encoded protein: CSVDSSTYNEQFF.